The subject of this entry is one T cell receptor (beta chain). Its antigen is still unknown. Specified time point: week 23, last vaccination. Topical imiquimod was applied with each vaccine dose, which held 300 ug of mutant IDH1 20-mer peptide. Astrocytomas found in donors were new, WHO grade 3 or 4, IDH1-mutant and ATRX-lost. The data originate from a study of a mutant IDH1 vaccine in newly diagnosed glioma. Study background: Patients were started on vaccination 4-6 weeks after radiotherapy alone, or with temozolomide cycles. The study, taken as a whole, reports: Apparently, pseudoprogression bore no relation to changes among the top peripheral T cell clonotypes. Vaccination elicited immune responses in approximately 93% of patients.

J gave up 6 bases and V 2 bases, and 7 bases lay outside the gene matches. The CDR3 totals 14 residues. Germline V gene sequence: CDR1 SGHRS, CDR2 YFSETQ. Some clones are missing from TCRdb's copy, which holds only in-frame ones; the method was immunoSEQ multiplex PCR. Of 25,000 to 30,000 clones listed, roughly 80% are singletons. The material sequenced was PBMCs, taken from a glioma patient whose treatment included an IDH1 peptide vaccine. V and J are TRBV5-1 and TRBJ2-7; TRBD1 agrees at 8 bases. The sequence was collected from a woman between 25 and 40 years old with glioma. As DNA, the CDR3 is TGCGCCAGCAGCTTCGGACAGGGTTTGGCCGAGCAGTACTTC. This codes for CASSFGQGLAEQYF.